This T cell receptor (beta chain) comes out of a study of human T cells and chemical hapten exposure. As for time point: pre-sensitization, week 0. As for treatment: therapeutic diphenylcyclopropenone sensitization with weekly scalp DPC. Total RNA came from unfractionated whole blood. CDR1 is LNHNV, CDR2 YYDKDF, per germline (reference sequence). The CDR3 length is 18 residues. Trimming cost V 4 bases and J 0 bases, with 16 bases left between them. The library attached unique molecular identifiers to individual cDNA molecules. TCRdb reprocessed the RACE reads with MiXCR, giving one entry per CDR3 protein. There are under 40,000 distinct CDR3 sequences in the sample; approximately 12% occur only once, and 1.5% to 2% lies in the top ten.

This TCR was sampled from a woman in her thirties or forties with alopecia areata. Some clones in this sample may be carry-over from other donors' samples. This material consisted of whole blood, taken in connection with sensitization to the hapten diphenylcyclopropenone (DPC). The chain has TRBV15 and TRBJ2-6; D is perhaps TRBD2 (7 bases). The CDR3 nucleotides read TGTGCCACCAGCAAGGGGGGGCGGGGCTACTCTGGGGCCAACGTCCTGACTTTC. Translating it yields CATSKGGRGYSGANVLTF.